This T cell receptor (beta chain) was profiled in a study of radiotherapy plus CTLA-4 blockade in lung cancer. Study in general: Overall, around 20% of patients showed an objective response, while 31% attained disease control.

Only in-frame clones appear in the TCRdb table, and some are missing; sequencing was by immunoSEQ multiplex PCR. The sample has about 50,000 clones; around 72% are singletons. The CDR3 is made up of 15 amino acids. The V and J ends lost 3 bases and 2 bases, in that order; junction bases with no gene match: 2. Germline V gene sequence: CDR1 WSHSY, CDR2 SAAADI. Treatment of patients with chemo-refractory metastatic non-small-cell lung cancer consisted of focal radiation plus CTLA-4 blockade with ipilimumab. V and J are TRBV10-2 and TRBJ2-3, with TRBD2 matching over 10 bases. This TCR came from a human donor with non-small cell lung cancer who had a complete response to radiotherapy plus ipilimumab. The specimen was peripheral blood, collected from a patient treated with radiotherapy plus ipilimumab. The chain's CDR3 is CASSELAGNTDTQYF. CDR3 bases: TGCGCCAGCAGTGAACTAGCGGGAAACACAGATACGCAGTATTTT.